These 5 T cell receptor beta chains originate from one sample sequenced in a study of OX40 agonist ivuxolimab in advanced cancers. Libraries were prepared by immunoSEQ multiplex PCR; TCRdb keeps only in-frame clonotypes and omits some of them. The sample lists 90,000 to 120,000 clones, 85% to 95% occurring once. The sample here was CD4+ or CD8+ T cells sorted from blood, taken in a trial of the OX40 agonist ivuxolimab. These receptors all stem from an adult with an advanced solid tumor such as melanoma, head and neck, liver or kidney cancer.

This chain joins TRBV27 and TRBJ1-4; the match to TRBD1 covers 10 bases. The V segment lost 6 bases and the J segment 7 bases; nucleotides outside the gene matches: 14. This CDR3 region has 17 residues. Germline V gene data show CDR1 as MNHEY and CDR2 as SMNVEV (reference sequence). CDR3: CASRVRFDRGLGEKLFF. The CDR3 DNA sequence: TGTGCCAGCAGAGTACGATTTGACAGGGGGCTTGGTGAAAAACTGTTTTTT.

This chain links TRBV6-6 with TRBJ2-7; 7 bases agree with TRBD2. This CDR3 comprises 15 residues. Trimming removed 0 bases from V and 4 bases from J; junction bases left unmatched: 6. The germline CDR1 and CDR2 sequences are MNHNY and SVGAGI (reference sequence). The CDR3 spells CASSYSTSWGYEQYF. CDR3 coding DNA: TGTGCCAGCAGTTACTCGACTAGCTGGGGGTACGAGCAGTACTTC.

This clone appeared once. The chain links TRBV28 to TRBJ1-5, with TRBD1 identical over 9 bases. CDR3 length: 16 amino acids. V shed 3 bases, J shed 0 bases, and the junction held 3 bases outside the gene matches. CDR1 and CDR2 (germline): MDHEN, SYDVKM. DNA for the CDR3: TGTGCCAGCAGTTTCTGGACAGGGGATAGCAATCAGCCCCAGCATTTT. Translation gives CASSFWTGDSNQPQHF.

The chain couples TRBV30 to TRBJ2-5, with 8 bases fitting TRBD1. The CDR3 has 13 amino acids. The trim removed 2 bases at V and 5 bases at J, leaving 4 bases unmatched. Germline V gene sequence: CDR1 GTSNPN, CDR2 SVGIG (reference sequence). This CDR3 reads CAWSSRGPETQYF. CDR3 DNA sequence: TGTGCCTGGAGTAGCAGGGGGCCGGAGACCCAGTACTTC.

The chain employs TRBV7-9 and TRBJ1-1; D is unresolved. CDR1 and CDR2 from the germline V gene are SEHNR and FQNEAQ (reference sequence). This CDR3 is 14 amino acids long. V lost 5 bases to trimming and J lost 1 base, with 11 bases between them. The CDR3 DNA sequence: TGTGCCAGCAGCCAAGGAATTCAGAACACTGAAGCTTTCTTT. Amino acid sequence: CASSQGIQNTEAFF.